This TCR beta chain was profiled in a study of shared T cell receptors in the human thymus. This clone was counted only a few times. Germline assignment: CDR1 LGHNA and CDR2 YSLEER. Trimming took 3 bases from V and 1 from J; bases not matched to a gene: 5. The CDR3 is 16 amino acids. Sequenced by immunoSEQ multiplex PCR; TCRdb stores in-frame clones only, minus some. The sample includes some 720,000 clones, roughly 90% of them seen just once. This sample was shared with a second study, whose subject was human thymus T cells. That paper adds: Thymus was obtained from resections taken during corrective heart surgery.

The material sequenced was thymocytes. This TCR was sampled from a boy less than two years old with a congenital heart defect. The chain is built from TRBV4-3 and TRBJ2-1; TRBD2 aligns across 8 bases. The CDR3 reads CASSHETSGSYNEQFF. DNA of the CDR3: TGCGCCAGCAGCCATGAAACTAGCGGATCCTACAATGAGCAGTTCTTC.